This T cell receptor beta chain was recorded in a study of T cell repertoires in cytomegalovirus infection. Whole-study context: Alongside well-studied HLA-B-restricted CMV epitopes, recently identified HLA-C-restricted CMV epitopes were also used. Evidence of both CMV infection and a matching HLA type came from public TCR beta signatures.

V was shortened by 0 bases and J by 2 bases, with 11 bases between the two germline ends. This CDR3 is built from 16 residues. Germline values: CDR1 LGHNA, CDR2 YNFKEQ. TCRdb itself ran the reads through MiXCR, one entry per CDR3 protein. Altogether 100,000 or so distinct CDR3 sequences are present, about 40% being singletons, with the ten largest covering around 70%. Findings and caveats of the study: Carriage of CMV together with the relevant HLA was identifiable through cumulative public TCR beta family frequency. HLA-C-restricted CMV clonotypes gave the most frequent clonotype in two of eight donors.

This clonotype was observed once. Its antigen remains unknown. Sequenced here: CD8+ T cells from cultured PBMCs, sampled from culture after CMV antigen stimulation. This clonotype originated in a human donor in good health (CMV status not recorded). Some clones in this sample may be carry-over from other donors' samples. The rearrangement links TRBV4-2 to TRBJ2-1; TRBD1 is a possible D gene (6 bases). This chain's CDR3 is CASSQDGGSPYNEQFF. For the CDR3, the DNA is TGTGCCAGCAGCCAAGATGGGGGCAGCCCCTACAATGAGCAGTTCTTC.